Below, 20 T cell receptor beta chains from the same sample are listed, as sequenced in a study of blood T cell repertoires in COVID-19 (dated by TCRdb to the early 2020s). Library creation used the immunoSEQ multiplex PCR assay. Not all clones reach the TCRdb copy of this immuneACCESS table, which keeps in-frame sequences only. Checked studies attribute under half of the gap to unresolved V genes and leave the rest unexplained. The sample yields around 20,000 clones; approximately 90% were counted once. Together, the top ten hold around 25% of the sample. The specimen was peripheral blood. The receptors come from a human donor with active COVID-19. The donor label of this sample is uncertain.

The sample holds a few counts of this clone. The chain has TRBV18 and TRBJ2-7; weak D call: TRBD1 (5 bases). The V end was cut by 4 bases, the J end by 6 bases, with 25 bases between. The CDR3 contains 17 residues. The germline gives CDR1 KGHSH, CDR2 LQKENI. CDR3 region: CASSQRAVGQVTLEQYF. The CDR3 DNA reads as TGTGCCAGCTCACAGAGAGCCGTGGGGCAGGTGACGCTCGAGCAGTACTTC.

The gene calls are TRBV19 and TRBJ2-7, with D tentatively TRBD1 (6 bases). Germline V gives CDR1 LNHDA, CDR2 SQIVND (reference sequence). The V and J ends lost 4 bases and 3 bases respectively, with 13 bases between them. The CDR3 totals 14 residues. The CDR3 DNA follows: TGTGCCAGTAGTACGCAGGGGCAAAGCTACGAGCAGTACTTC. This translates into CASSTQGQSYEQYF.

V usage is TRBV3-1 (or the pseudogene TRBV3-2) and J usage is TRBJ1-2; no definite D call. Germline V gene data show CDR1 as LGHDT and CDR2 as YNNKEL (reference sequence). Trimming took off 0 bases at V and 9 bases at J, with 5 bases between the two ends. The CDR3 length is 11 residues. The DNA of the CDR3 is TGTGCCAGCAGCCAAGATAATCGCTACACCTTC. Its translation is CASSQDNRYTF.

This clone has only one observation. The V and J genes are TRBV19 and TRBJ1-3; the D is unclear. This CDR3 region has 18 residues. Trimming cost V 3 bases and J 2 bases, with 20 bases left between them. Germline CDR1 is LNHDA and CDR2 is SQIVND (reference sequence). CDR3 bases: TGTGCCAGTAGTATTTTCCTCCGTCGGCAGGTCGCTGGAAACACCATATATTTT. It specifies CASSIFLRRQVAGNTIYF.

This chain connects TRBV15 to TRBJ2-3; D possibly corresponds to TRBD2 (7 bases). CDR1 is LNHNV and CDR2 is YYDKDF in the germline V gene (reference sequence). The V and J ends lost 6 bases and 2 bases respectively, with 15 bases between them. The CDR3 has 15 amino acids. CDR3 residues: CATREGGGFTDTQYF. The CDR3 nucleotides are TGTGCCACCAGGGAGGGGGGGGGCTTCACAGATACGCAGTATTTT.

The chain links TRBV10-1 to TRBJ2-6; D remains unclear. Trimming cost V 2 bases and J 0 bases, with 8 bases left between them. The CDR3 spans 16 residues. Germline CDR1 reads WNHNN; CDR2 reads SYGVQD (reference sequence). CDR3 DNA sequence: TGCGCCAGCAGTGAGGGTGTGAGCTCTGGGGCCAACGTCCTGACTTTC. It is translated as CASSEGVSSGANVLTF.

The chain carries TRBV6-5 and TRBJ2-5, with 7 bases identical to TRBD2. CDR3 length: 15 amino acids. Germline assignment: CDR1 MNHEY and CDR2 SVGAGI. Trimming cost V 0 bases and J 1 base; bases outside gene matches: 2. Written as DNA, the CDR3 is TGTGCCAGCAGTTACTCCTCTAGCGGCCAAGAGACCCAGTACTTC. Amino acids: CASSYSSSGQETQYF.

The chain links TRBV7-6 to TRBJ2-6; a weak D match, TRBD2 (5 bases). Germline-derived CDR1 and CDR2 are SGHVS and FNYEAQ. The CDR3 is 11 amino acids. V was shortened by 7 bases and J by 9 bases, with 7 bases between the two germline ends. This chain's CDR3 is CASTAGNVLTF. CDR3 DNA sequence: TGTGCCAGCACTGCGGGCAACGTCCTGACTTTC.

V usage is TRBV6-6 and J usage is TRBJ1-2; 7 nucleotides line up with TRBD1. The germline V gene has CDR1 MNHNY and CDR2 SVGAGI (reference sequence). This CDR3 is 16 amino acids long. V lost 7 bases to trimming and J lost 4 bases; unmatched junction nucleotides: 15. CDR3 DNA sequence: TGTGCCAGCACCCGCGGCCGAGAGGGACAGCTCTATGGCTACACCTTC. Residues: CASTRGREGQLYGYTF.

This chain links TRBV5-1 with TRBJ2-3, with D possibly matching TRBD1 (5 bases). CDR1 and CDR2 (germline): SGHRS, YFSETQ. The V end lost 1 base, the J end lost 2 bases, and 8 bases lay between the germline ends. This CDR3 contains 14 residues. In DNA, the CDR3 is TGCGCCAGCAGCTTGCAGGGATCCACAGATACGCAGTATTTT. Encoded protein: CASSLQGSTDTQYF.

The chain is built from TRBV4-2 and TRBJ1-5; 7 nucleotides line up with TRBD1. The CDR3 runs 15 residues. In germline, CDR1 is LGHNA, CDR2 YNFKEQ. V trimming: 1 base; J trimming: 8 bases; junction bases outside the gene matches: 8. In DNA, the CDR3 is TGTGCCAGCAGCCAAGGTCAAGGGGGCCAAGAGCCCCAGCATTTT. It yields the protein CASSQGQGGQEPQHF.

V gene TRBV5-6 combines with J gene TRBJ2-5; 7 nucleotides line up with TRBD2. The germline V gene has CDR1 SGHDT and CDR2 YYEEEE. This CDR3 region has 13 residues. V was pared by 0 bases and J by 8 bases, with 4 bases of the junction left unmatched. This CDR3 reads CASSLAAGETQYF. CDR3 DNA sequence: TGTGCCAGCAGCTTGGCGGCGGGAGAAACCCAGTACTTC.

In its sample, this clone ranks as medium-sized. The J gene is TRBJ2-2, the V gene TRBV12-3 or TRBV12-4, with a possible D match to TRBD2 (5 bases). This CDR3 has 12 amino acids. V lost 5 bases and J lost 6, with 7 bases in between. CDR3 nucleotides: TGTGCCAGCAGTCAGAGGGCCGGGGAGCTGTTTTTT. Translating gives CASSQRAGELFF.

This chain connects TRBV4-3 to TRBJ2-7; D is unresolved. Trimming took 1 base from V and 0 from J, leaving 7 bases between them. Per the germline V gene, CDR1 is LGHNA and CDR2 is YSLEER. The CDR3 has 14 amino acids. The CDR3 coding sequence is TGCGCCAGCAGCCAAGTCGGGTCCTCCTACGAGCAGTACTTC. Protein product: CASSQVGSSYEQYF.

This chain links TRBV7-8 with TRBJ1-1; 7 bases match TRBD1. The ends lost 5 bases at V and 1 base at J; junction bases unmatched: 10. This CDR3 comprises 16 residues. The germline CDR1 and CDR2 sequences are SGHVS and FQNEAQ. CDR3 sequence: CASSRLDRVWNTEAFF. As DNA, the CDR3 is TGTGCCAGCAGCCGTCTAGACAGGGTATGGAACACTGAAGCTTTCTTT. Using reference TRBV7-8 and TRBJ1-1 for the parts outside the CDR3, the full variable domain is GAGVSQSPRYKVAKRGQDVALRCDPISGHVSLFWYQQALGQGPEFLTYFQNEAQLDKSGLPSDRFFAERPEGSVSTLKIQRTQQEDSAVYLCASSRLDRVWNTEAFFGQGTRLTVV.

The V gene is TRBV28, the J gene TRBJ1-2; D remains unclear. The length of the CDR3 is 18 residues. V gave up 6 bases and J gave up 2 bases, with 25 bases separating them. From germline, CDR1 is MDHEN and CDR2 SYDVKM. In DNA form, the CDR3 reads TGTGCCAGCAGCTCGCTCAGTCCTATAGAACGGGTAAACTATGGCTACACCTTC. Amino acid sequence: CASSSLSPIERVNYGYTF.

The rearrangement uses TRBV18 and TRBJ2-7, with TRBD1 matching over 8 bases. V lost 5 bases and J lost 5; bases outside the gene matches: 8. The CDR3 runs 14 residues. The germline V gene encodes CDR1 KGHSH and CDR2 LQKENI. CDR3 nucleotide sequence: TGTGCCAGCTCATCTCGGACAGGGATACACGAGCAGTACTTC. Its protein is CASSSRTGIHEQYF.

This clone appeared a single time. The chain links TRBV2 to TRBJ1-2; the D gene is possibly TRBD1 (5 bases). Germline loops: CDR1 SNHLY, CDR2 FYNNEI. Trimming shortened V by 6 bases and J by 0 bases, and 14 bases separated the two germline ends. This CDR3 contains 15 residues. CDR3 nucleotide sequence: TGTGCCAGCAGGATCGGGGGAGGATCTAACTATGGCTACACCTTC. It specifies CASRIGGGSNYGYTF.

The chain links TRBV10-3 to TRBJ2-5; 7 bases match TRBD1. The CDR3 is 14 amino acids. Germline V gene sequence: CDR1 ENHRY, CDR2 SYGVKD. With V trimmed by 6 bases and J by 2 bases, 6 bases remained unmatched. CDR3 DNA sequence: TGTGCCATCAGGGGGGACAGTGGGCAAGAGACCCAGTACTTC. It specifies CAIRGDSGQETQYF.

The chain has TRBV5-1 and TRBJ2-2; possibly TRBD1 for D (5 bases). The CDR3 has 18 residues. From germline, CDR1 is SGHRS and CDR2 YFSETQ. The V gene lost 0 bases and the J gene lost 4 bases, with 19 bases spanning the gap. The CDR3 protein is CASSLGQGKVFGTGELFF. CDR3 coding DNA: TGCGCCAGCAGCTTGGGGCAGGGAAAGGTTTTTGGCACCGGGGAGCTGTTTTTT.